Sequencing of this T cell receptor (beta chain) was carried out in a study of T cell changes during pregnancy in multiple sclerosis. The germline V gene has CDR1 SEHNR and CDR2 FQNEAQ (reference sequence). CDR3 length: 15 amino acids. V gave up 3 bases and J gave up 5 bases, with 16 bases separating them. The method was immunoSEQ multiplex PCR; TCRdb's version includes in-frame clones alone and lacks a portion of them. The sample has about 40,000 clones, more than 85% seen once. This specimen was CD8+ T cells from peripheral blood mononuclear cells, taken in the first trimester of pregnancy. The receptor comes from a female donor with multiple sclerosis, enrolled in a pregnancy study. The V call is TRBV7-9, the J call TRBJ1-2, with TRBD1 as a possible D gene (6 bases). CDR3 sequence (DNA): TGTGCCAGCAGCTTGGGGGCAGCTCCGATTTATGGCTACACCTTC. Protein: CASSLGAAPIYGYTF.